This T cell receptor beta chain originates from a study of T cell changes during pregnancy in multiple sclerosis. CDR1 is MDHEN and CDR2 is SYDVKM in the germline V gene. The CDR3 consists of 12 residues. V dropped 5 bases and J dropped 1 base, with 5 bases sitting between them. Assay used: immunoSEQ multiplex PCR; TCRdb lists only in-frame clones, some missing. The data show approximately 100,000 clones, 85% to 95% seen once. The chain employs TRBV28 and TRBJ2-5; perhaps TRBD1 as D (5 bases). Source: peripheral blood, taken in the second trimester of pregnancy. The clonotype comes from a female donor with multiple sclerosis, enrolled in a pregnancy study. This chain's CDR3 is CASSTGQETQYF. CDR3 in DNA: TGTGCCAGCAGTACAGGCCAAGAGACCCAGTACTTC.